The 14 T cell receptor beta chains given below trace back to one sample, sequenced in a study of regulatory T cells in long-lasting Graves disease. iRepertoire HTBI primers and Arm-PCR of CDR3 regions built TCR beta libraries. In TCRdb, the multiplex PCR reads were re-called with MiXCR into one record per CDR3 protein. Found here are 300,000 or so distinct CDR3 sequences, less than 20% of them singletons; the top ten hold less than 35%. Stated time point: persistent/refractory GD, antithyroid drugs over 5 years with positive TRAb. RNA isolated from PBMCs was used to make the TCR library. The material was peripheral blood mononuclear cells (PBMCs), obtained when the disease was refractory, from a patient treated with antithyroid drugs. Every receptor here comes from a female donor with Graves disease.

This clonotype occurred many times. The rearrangement uses TRBV18 and TRBJ1-1; TRBD1 matches at 7 bases. The V segment lost 0 bases and the J segment 4 bases; nucleotides outside the gene matches: 5. Germline loops: CDR1 KGHSH, CDR2 LQKENI. The length of the CDR3 is 15 residues. The CDR3 protein is CASSPPKTGPTEAFF. Here the CDR3 DNA reads TGTGCCAGCTCACCACCCAAGACAGGGCCCACTGAAGCTTTCTTT.

J is TRBJ2-5 and V is TRBV24-1; D not certain. CDR3 size: 14 residues. CDR1 is KGHDR, CDR2 SFDVKD, per germline. Between the trimmed V and J ends, which lost 3 bases and 5 bases, there was a span of 12 bases. CDR3 sequence (DNA): TGTGCCACCAGTGATCTCTCTAATAAGGAGACCCAGTACTTC. It encodes CATSDLSNKETQYF.

This clonotype was seen many times. The rearrangement links TRBV6-2 or TRBV6-3 to TRBJ2-5; 12 bases align to TRBD2. The CDR3 spans 20 residues. V shed 2 bases, J shed 2 bases, and the junction held 15 bases outside the gene matches. Germline V gene data show CDR1 as MNHEY and CDR2 as SVGEGT. This CDR3 reads CASSYINGLAGGPEQETQYF. In nucleotides, the CDR3 is TGTGCCAGCAGTTACATTAATGGTCTAGCGGGAGGGCCGGAACAAGAGACCCAGTACTTC.

This chain links TRBV4-1 with TRBJ1-1; D is uncertain. Germline assignment: CDR1 MGHRA and CDR2 YSYEKL. V shed 4 bases and J shed 3 bases, with 6 bases lying between them. This CDR3 is 12 amino acids long. Written as DNA, the CDR3 is TGCGCCAGCAGCCCAGGACACACTGAAGCTTTCTTT. This codes for CASSPGHTEAFF.

This clonotype was seen a few times. The chain recombines TRBV10-3 with TRBJ2-2; D might be TRBD2 (6 bases). The CDR3 is 14 residues long. CDR1 is ENHRY and CDR2 is SYGVKD in the germline V gene. V lost 2 bases and J 5 bases, leaving 9 bases between the germline ends. CDR3 amino acids: CAISEGRETGELFF. The DNA for the CDR3 is TGTGCCATCAGTGAGGGCCGGGAGACCGGGGAGCTGTTTTTT.

Concerning this clonotype: Since a far larger clone is one base different, this is likely a read error. V gene TRBV2 combines with J gene TRBJ1-1, with D hard to call. V lost 6 bases and J lost 6, with 14 bases in between. The germline V gene has CDR1 SNHLY and CDR2 FYNNEI. The CDR3 contains 13 residues. CDR3: CASSDPRSSEAFF. CDR3 DNA: TGTGCCAGCAGCGACCCGAGGAGTTCTGAAGCTTTCTTT. The variable domain in full, with the rest retrieved from reference TRBV2 and TRBJ1-1, is EPEVTQTPSHQVTQMGQEVILRCVPISNHLYFYWYRQILGQKVEFLVSFYNNEISEKSEIFDDQFSVERPDGSNFTLKIRSTKLEDSAMYFCASSDPRSSEAFFGQGTRLTVV.

This clonotype showed up just a few times. The chain carries TRBV30 and TRBJ2-7; tentative D call: TRBD2 (7 bases). The CDR3 sequence is 12 residues long. Germline values: CDR1 GTSNPN, CDR2 SVGIG (reference sequence). Trimming removed 2 bases at V and 5 bases at J, with 10 bases between. The CDR3 region has the DNA TGTGCCTGGAGTATAGGGGGGGACGAGCAGTACTTC. Protein sequence: CAWSIGGDEQYF.

This clonotype came up a few times. The rearrangement links TRBV30 to TRBJ2-2; D is undetermined. Germline loops: CDR1 GTSNPN, CDR2 SVGIG (reference sequence). This CDR3 spans 13 amino acids. V was trimmed by 6 bases and J by 2 bases, leaving 10 bases between them. CDR3 protein: CACESLNTGELFF. For the CDR3, the DNA is TGTGCCTGCGAGAGCCTCAACACCGGGGAGCTGTTTTTT.

The chain uses TRBV20-1 and TRBJ1-6; 8 positions agree with TRBD1. Germline V gene data show CDR1 as DFQATT and CDR2 as SNEGSKA (reference sequence). The V segment lost 1 base and the J segment 5 bases; nucleotides outside the gene matches: 7. CDR3 length: 16 amino acids. The CDR3 bases are TGCAGTGCTAGAGCTCTGGACAGGGAGAATAATTCACCCCTCCACTTT. It codes for CSARALDRENNSPLHF.

In regard to this clonotype: This could be a read error, since a much larger clone is one nucleotide away. The chain uses TRBV11-2 and TRBJ1-1; no reliable D call. CDR1 is SGHAT, CDR2 FQNNGV, per germline. The CDR3 totals 15 residues. The CDR3 DNA reads TGTGCCGGCAGCTTAAGGCACGGCGACCCGAGTGAAGCTTTCTTT. Residues: CAGSLRHGDPSEAFF.

This clonotype was detected a few times. The chain is built from TRBV13 and TRBJ2-6, with unresolved D. V was shortened by 2 bases and J by 0 bases, with 5 bases between the two germline ends. The CDR3 contains 15 residues. Germline V gives CDR1 PRHDT, CDR2 FYEKMQ (reference sequence). The CDR3 DNA follows: TGTGCCAGCAGCTTAAGATACTCTGGGGCCAACGTCCTGACTTTC. As protein: CASSLRYSGANVLTF. Combining the CDR3 with reference TRBV13 and TRBJ2-6 gives the whole variable domain AAGVIQSPRHLIKEKRETATLKCYPIPRHDTVYWYQQGPGQDPQFLISFYEKMQSDKGSIPDRFSAQQFSDYHSELNMSSLELGDSALYFCASSLRYSGANVLTFGAGSRLTVL.

This clonotype was found many times. This chain joins TRBV28 and TRBJ2-3, with 13 bases identical to TRBD2. The CDR3 extends over 21 amino acids. Unmatched junction bases numbered 13, after V lost 0 bases and J lost 1 base. Germline loops: CDR1 MDHEN, CDR2 SYDVKM. In DNA, the CDR3 is TGTGCCAGCAGTTTATGGGCTGGACTAGCGGGAGAGCCACTTCGCACAGATACGCAGTATTTT. As protein: CASSLWAGLAGEPLRTDTQYF.

The chain joins TRBV25-1 to TRBJ2-7; D remains unclear. Looked up from germline, CDR1 is MGHDK and CDR2 is SYGVNS. The CDR3 contains 13 residues. The V gene lost 4 bases and the J gene lost 3 bases, with 10 bases spanning the gap. CDR3 coding DNA: TGTGCCAGCAGTGCTCGCACGTTCTACGAGCAGTACTTC. The encoded protein is CASSARTFYEQYF.

V is TRBV27 and J is TRBJ2-1; 7 bases line up with TRBD2. The CDR3 loop spans 20 amino acids. Germline CDR1 is MNHEY and CDR2 is SMNVEV (reference sequence). Trimming took 6 bases from V and 1 from J; bases not matched to a gene: 21. The CDR3 DNA follows: TGTGCCAGCAGCCCGAAGGGAGGGGCGGGGTGGCTAGCATCCTACAATGAGCAGTTCTTC. Translated: CASSPKGGAGWLASYNEQFF.